These 8 T cell receptor beta chains came from one sample sequenced in a study of T cell clonotyping in hematopoietic cell transplantation. Sequenced by immunoSEQ multiplex PCR; TCRdb stores in-frame clones only, minus some. Found here are 40,000 to 55,000 clones, 94% of them singletons; the top ten hold over 0.65%. Sequenced: peripheral blood mononuclear cells. The receptors originated from a woman in her fifties or sixties in good health. Some clones in this sample may be carry-over from other donors' samples.

This chain joins TRBV19 and TRBJ2-7; D unclear. Germline CDR1 and CDR2: LNHDA and SQIVND (reference sequence). V lost 3 bases to trimming and J lost 0 bases, with 6 bases between them. The CDR3 spans 13 residues. The CDR3 DNA reads as TGTGCCAGTAGTATGGGTAGCTCCTACGAGCAGTACTTC. Its protein product is CASSMGSSYEQYF.

The chain combines TRBV4-1 with TRBJ2-5, with D hard to call. This CDR3 is 14 amino acids long. From germline, CDR1 is MGHRA and CDR2 YSYEKL. V was clipped by 0 bases and J by 4 bases, with 9 bases between them. CDR3 in amino acids: CASSQDLVVETQYF. CDR3 DNA: TGCGCCAGCAGCCAAGATCTTGTCGTAGAGACCCAGTACTTC.

The chain combines TRBV6-1 with TRBJ1-1; 9 bases are shared with TRBD1. Unmatched junction bases numbered 7, after V lost 3 bases and J lost 2 bases. Looked up from germline, CDR1 is MNHNS and CDR2 is SASEGT. The CDR3 runs to 16 residues. The CDR3 here is CASSDPDRGLNTEAFF. In DNA form, the CDR3 reads TGTGCCAGCAGTGACCCGGACAGGGGTTTAAACACTGAAGCTTTCTTT.

The chain is built from TRBV19 and TRBJ2-2; tentatively, D is TRBD2 (5 bases). This CDR3 is 13 amino acids long. Germline CDR1 and CDR2: LNHDA and SQIVND (reference sequence). V lost 9 bases and J 6 bases, leaving 14 bases between the germline ends. CDR3 protein: CASSMTGAGELFF. The CDR3 DNA follows: TGTGCCAGCTCCATGACCGGGGCCGGGGAGCTGTTTTTT.

The chain is built from TRBV5-5 and TRBJ1-3, with 8 bases matching TRBD1. The germline CDR1 and CDR2 sequences are SGHKS and YYEKEE (reference sequence). The V and J ends lost 4 bases and 2 bases, in that order; junction bases with no gene match: 11. This CDR3 contains 17 residues. CDR3: CASSRTDREITGNTIYF. CDR3 in DNA: TGTGCCAGCAGCAGAACGGACAGGGAGATAACTGGAAACACCATATATTTT.

This sequence joins TRBV10-3 and TRBJ1-5; TRBD1 is a possible D gene (5 bases). V shed 0 bases and J shed 2 bases, with 11 bases lying between them. Germline values: CDR1 ENHRY, CDR2 SYGVKD. The CDR3 extends over 16 amino acids. This CDR3 reads CAISESGLKGNQPQHF. In DNA form, the CDR3 reads TGTGCCATCAGTGAGTCGGGACTAAAGGGCAATCAGCCCCAGCATTTT.

This sequence joins TRBV6-6 and TRBJ1-2; 7 nucleotides match TRBD1. The CDR3 is 15 amino acids. Germline CDR1 reads MNHNY; CDR2 reads SVGAGI (reference sequence). Unmatched junction bases numbered 14, after V lost 7 bases and J lost 6 bases. CDR3 region: CASTRTGDGSDGYTF. DNA of the CDR3: TGTGCCAGCACTCGTACAGGGGATGGGTCGGATGGCTACACCTTC.

For the CDR3, the DNA is TGTGCCAGCAGTGAGGGGGGAGGTTTCTCTGGAAACACCATATATTTT. Translation gives CASSEGGGFSGNTIYF. This chain links TRBV6-1 with TRBJ1-3; the D gene is possibly TRBD1 (5 bases). There are 16 residues in the CDR3. Trimming shortened V by 3 bases and J by 0 bases, and 12 bases separated the two germline ends. Germline V gene sequence: CDR1 MNHNS, CDR2 SASEGT.